This TCR beta chain stems from a study of blood T cell repertoires in COVID-19. Study as a whole: Both acute and convalescent COVID-19 samples were obtained from the United States, Italy and Spain. In each case, the material was cDNA or gDNA derived from T cells, B-cell-depleted T cells, or PBMCs.

Germline CDR1 DFQATT, CDR2 SNEGSKA (reference sequence). V lost 3 bases, J lost 1 base, and 16 bases lay in between. CDR3 length equals 16 residues. Methods used by the authors: Nucleated cell counts were estimated from reference gene primer amplification. Produced via immunoSEQ multiplex PCR; TCRdb's table is partial and in-frame only. Clone size and V and J calls were adopted from that table, with D and trimming inferred from the DNA. The data contain tens of thousands of clones, over 70% of them singletons. The specimen was peripheral blood. The TCR was taken from a human donor in a cohort sampled during active COVID-19. J is TRBJ1-5 and V is TRBV20-1; perhaps TRBD1 as D (5 bases). CDR3 loop: CSASVGGGYSNQPQHF. The DNA of the CDR3 is TGCAGTGCTAGTGTAGGCGGGGGTTACAGCAATCAGCCCCAGCATTTT.